Each of the 22 T cell receptor beta chains below was sequenced from the same sample in a study of blood T cell repertoires in COVID-19. Here immunoSEQ multiplex PCR was the method, and the copy in TCRdb shows in-frame clones only, minus some. The profile shows approximately 200,000 clones, about nine tenths of them singletons. The sequenced sample consisted of PBMCs or T cells enriched from blood (not recorded which). The receptors originated from a woman in her 30s who had recovered from COVID-19.

The rearrangement uses TRBV29-1 and TRBJ2-3; tentative D call: TRBD2 (6 bases). Trimming took 5 bases from V and 3 from J, leaving 15 bases between them. Germline loops: CDR1 SQVTM, CDR2 ANQGSEA. This CDR3 is built from 14 residues. Written as DNA, the CDR3 is TGCAGCGTTCTCGTTAGGGAGGCGACAGATACGCAGTATTTT. This sequence encodes CSVLVREATDTQYF.

V gene TRBV4-2 combines with J gene TRBJ1-2; 7 nucleotides line up with TRBD1. V gave up 5 bases and J gave up 2 bases; unmatched junction bases: 8. This CDR3 has 15 residues. Germline V gene lookup returns CDR1 LGHNA and CDR2 YNFKEQ. CDR3 region: CASSSRDSSNYGYTF. CDR3 nucleotide sequence: TGTGCCAGCAGCTCCCGGGACAGCTCAAACTATGGCTACACCTTC.

In its sample, this clone was seen a few times. The chain joins TRBV9 to TRBJ2-7; 9 bases fit TRBD1. The germline CDR1 and CDR2 sequences are SGDLS and YYNGEE. The CDR3 length is 15 residues. The V and J ends lost 4 bases and 4 bases, in that order; junction bases with no gene match: 9. This chain's CDR3 is CASSLLDRGGYEQYF. In nucleotides, the CDR3 is TGTGCCAGCAGCCTACTGGACAGGGGTGGATACGAGCAGTACTTC. Supplemented by reference TRBV9 and TRBJ2-7, the full variable domain reads DSGVTQTPKHLITATGQRVTLRCSPRSGDLSVYWYQQSLDQGLQFLIQYYNGEERAKGNILERFSAQQFPDLHSELNLSSLELGDSALYFCASSLLDRGGYEQYFGPGTRLTVT.

The chain carries TRBV6-2 or TRBV6-3 and TRBJ2-1; 11 positions match TRBD2. The germline gives CDR1 MNHEY, CDR2 SVGEGT. The CDR3 runs to 15 residues. V dropped 4 bases and J dropped 7; count of bases not matched to a gene: 6. This chain's CDR3 is CASSLAGGPWNEQFF. CDR3 in DNA: TGTGCCAGCAGTTTAGCGGGGGGGCCTTGGAATGAGCAGTTCTTC.

The V and J genes are TRBV12-3 or TRBV12-4 and TRBJ1-2; D unresolved. The CDR3 has 13 amino acids. V dropped 3 bases and J dropped 5 bases, with 10 bases sitting between them. The CDR3 loop reads CASSFSGRYGYTF. CDR3 DNA: TGTGCCAGCAGTTTTTCGGGTCGGTATGGCTACACCTTC.

The chain uses TRBV4-1 and TRBJ2-7, with D maybe TRBD1 (6 bases). The germline gives CDR1 MGHRA, CDR2 YSYEKL. Trimming stripped 1 base from V and 2 bases from J, with 15 bases between. This CDR3 has 16 residues. CDR3 DNA sequence: TGCGCCAGCAGCCAAGGGTTCGACAGGATGGCCTACGAGCAGTACTTC. This codes for CASSQGFDRMAYEQYF.

J is TRBJ2-7 and V is TRBV5-6; 7 bases agree with TRBD1. CDR3 size: 15 residues. CDR1 SGHDT and CDR2 YYEEEE come from the germline V gene. After removal of 0 bases from V and 5 bases from J, the junction contained 8 bases not matched to a gene. Here the CDR3 reads CASSLGDRVTNEQYF. The DNA of the CDR3 is TGTGCCAGCAGCTTGGGAGACAGGGTAACCAACGAGCAGTACTTC.

J is TRBJ2-7 and V is TRBV4-2, with D possibly TRBD1 on 5 matching bases. The ends were cut back, 3 bases at V and 6 bases at J, with 21 bases in the middle. CDR3 length equals 16 residues. Germline CDR1 and CDR2: LGHNA and YNFKEQ. CDR3 in amino acids: CASSQGRGLTIREQYF. The CDR3 bases are TGTGCCAGCAGCCAGGGGCGTGGTTTAACTATCCGCGAGCAGTACTTC.

Only a few counts were recorded for this clone. The J gene is TRBJ1-1, the V gene TRBV7-3, with 9 bases matching TRBD1. Germline-derived CDR1 and CDR2 are SGHTA and FQGTGA. The length of the CDR3 is 16 residues. J gave up 0 bases and V 5 bases, and 7 bases lay outside the gene matches. The CDR3 DNA reads as TGTGCCAGCAGCCGAACAGGGGGCGGGGTGAACACTGAAGCTTTCTTT. Translated: CASSRTGGGVNTEAFF.

This clone has a handful of counts. The rearrangement uses TRBV30 and TRBJ2-1, with 7 bases identical to TRBD2. V was clipped by 4 bases and J by 7 bases; unmatched bases: 4. This CDR3 is built from 12 residues. Per germline, CDR1 GTSNPN and CDR2 SVGIG (reference sequence). The CDR3 here is CAWTSGRNEQFF. The DNA for the CDR3 is TGTGCCTGGACTAGCGGTCGGAATGAGCAGTTCTTC.

This chain links TRBV6-5 with TRBJ1-1; D is possibly TRBD1 (6 bases). Germline values: CDR1 MNHEY, CDR2 SVGAGI. The CDR3 runs 13 residues. Trimming left V 6 bases short and J 4 bases short, with 12 bases between. CDR3 sequence reads: CASRWTATTEAFF. As DNA, the CDR3 is TGTGCCAGCAGGTGGACAGCCACCACTGAAGCTTTCTTT.

V is TRBV29-1 and J is TRBJ1-1; 7 positions agree with TRBD1. The germline CDR1 and CDR2 sequences are SQVTM and ANQGSEA. Losses at the gene ends were 5 bases for V and 12 bases for J; bases not matched to a gene: 6. The CDR3 loop spans 10 amino acids. The CDR3 is CSVYRGWTFF. CDR3 nucleotides: TGCAGCGTTTACAGGGGTTGGACTTTCTTT. Filled out from reference TRBV29-1 and TRBJ1-1, the complete variable domain reads SAVISQKPSRDICQRGTSLTIQCQVDSQVTMMFWYRQQPGQSLTLIATANQGSEATYESGFVIDKFPISRPNLTFSTLTVSNMSPEDSSIYLCSVYRGWTFFGQGTRLTVV.

This rearrangement joins TRBV1 to TRBJ1-5; TRBD1 reflects the table's D call only, with no check against the DNA. TRBV1 is annotated as a pseudogene. The CDR3 totals 16 residues. The CDR3 spells CTSSPGTGGNNQPQHF. In DNA form, the CDR3 reads TGCACCAGCAGCCCCGGGACAGGGGGAAACAATCAGCCCCAGCATTTT.

The chain joins TRBV28 to TRBJ1-1; maybe TRBD1 (6 bases). This CDR3 region has 15 residues. CDR1 is MDHEN and CDR2 is SYDVKM in the germline V gene. Trimming took 4 bases from V and 4 from J, leaving 16 bases between them. The CDR3 nucleotides are TGTGCCAGCAGTTCCGCAACAGGGTGGGCCACTGAAGCTTTCTTT. The encoded protein is CASSSATGWATEAFF. Full variable domain (rest looked up from reference TRBV28 and TRBJ1-1): DVKVTQSSRYLVKRTGEKVFLECVQDMDHENMFWYRQDPGLGLRLIYFSYDVKMKEKGDIPEGYSVSREKKERFSLILESASTNQTSMYLCASSSATGWATEAFFGQGTRLTVV.

This chain joins TRBV4-3 and TRBJ1-5; the match to TRBD1 covers 8 bases. Germline CDR1 and CDR2: LGHNA and YSLEER. V shed 4 bases, J shed 7 bases, and the junction held 12 bases outside the gene matches. This CDR3 has 16 amino acids. The CDR3: CASSPTPQGAEQPQHF. In DNA, the CDR3 is TGCGCCAGCAGCCCGACGCCGCAGGGGGCAGAGCAGCCCCAGCATTTT.

The CDR3 loop is CASSLGSGGNYGYTF. The CDR3 DNA is TGTGCCAGCAGCTTGGGGTCGGGGGGTAACTATGGCTACACCTTC. This chain connects TRBV5-4 to TRBJ1-2, with a possible D match to TRBD1 (5 bases). CDR3 length equals 15 residues. The V end was cut by 0 bases, the J end by 1 base, with 10 bases between. From germline, CDR1 is SGHNT and CDR2 YYREEE (reference sequence).

In DNA form, the CDR3 reads TGTGCCAGCAGCTTACAACAGGGTGGACGGGAAAAACTGTTTTTT. Amino acids: CASSLQQGGREKLFF. The genes are TRBV7-2 and TRBJ1-4; tentatively, D is TRBD1 (6 bases). Looked up from germline, CDR1 is SGHTA and CDR2 is FQGNSA. This CDR3 comprises 15 residues. With 2 bases removed from V and 8 bases from J, the gap between germline ends came to 15 bases.

This sequence joins TRBV4-3 and TRBJ1-6, with D tentatively TRBD1 (5 bases). The CDR3 loop spans 14 amino acids. The V end was cut by 2 bases, the J end by 9 bases, with 11 bases between. Germline V gene data show CDR1 as LGHNA and CDR2 as YSLEER. CDR3 in amino acids: CASSQSRQPSPLHF. CDR3 in DNA: TGCGCCAGCAGCCAATCCCGACAGCCTTCACCCCTCCACTTT.

The chain couples TRBV10-2 to TRBJ2-5; weak D call: TRBD2 (5 bases). Germline V gene lookup returns CDR1 WSHSY and CDR2 SAAADI. Trimming cost V 5 bases and J 5 bases, with 12 bases left between them. The CDR3 consists of 13 residues. CDR3 in amino acids: CASSRGSRETQYF. The CDR3 DNA reads as TGCGCCAGCAGTCGGGGTAGTAGGGAGACCCAGTACTTC.

The genes are TRBV7-9 and TRBJ1-1, with a tentative D call TRBD1 (6 bases). With 5 bases removed from V and 1 base from J, the gap between germline ends came to 11 bases. From germline, CDR1 is SEHNR and CDR2 FQNEAQ (reference sequence). CDR3 length: 14 residues. Here the CDR3 reads CASSEPDRNTEAFF. The CDR3, as DNA: TGTGCCAGCAGCGAACCGGACAGGAACACTGAAGCTTTCTTT.

The rearrangement joins TRBV11-2 to TRBJ1-2; 8 bases line up with TRBD1. V shed 1 base and J 3 bases; nucleotides not matched to a gene: 4. The CDR3 runs 15 residues. Germline values: CDR1 SGHAT, CDR2 FQNNGV. The CDR3 sequence is CASSLAAGQDYGYTF. The CDR3 nucleotides are TGTGCCAGCAGCTTAGCCGCGGGACAGGACTATGGCTACACCTTC.

The chain carries TRBV5-1 and TRBJ1-1, with 8 bases identical to TRBD1. This CDR3 has 13 residues. Trimming at V came to 9 bases and at J to 2 bases, leaving 6 bases not matched to a gene. The V gene's germline CDR1 is SGHRS and CDR2 YFSETQ. CDR3 loop: CATRTGLNTEAFF. CDR3 nucleotides: TGCGCCACCCGGACAGGGCTTAACACTGAAGCTTTCTTT.